This passage covers 2 T cell receptor beta chains from one sample sequenced in a study of blood T cells in healthy people across ages. A second PCR of 7 to 11 cycles used a sample-barcoded 5' primer and a J-beta primer mix. TCRdb ran MiXCR on the 5' RACE reads and lists one entry per CDR3 protein. Seen here are 1.4 million or so distinct CDR3 sequences, roughly two fifths observed once, and the top ten hold about 3.8%. Specimen: blood. These TCRs come from a woman younger than 35 in good health.

CDR3 DNA sequence: TGCAGTGCCACGGCCGGCGGAGCGAACTATGGCTACACCTTC. Amino acids: CSATAGGANYGYTF. This chain uses TRBV20-1 with TRBJ1-2; no firm D call. Germline CDR1 is DFQATT and CDR2 is SNEGSKA (reference sequence). The CDR3 loop spans 14 amino acids. Trimming left V 6 bases short and J 2 bases short, with 16 bases between.

This rearrangement joins TRBV7-2 to TRBJ1-2; weak D call: TRBD1 (6 bases). In germline, CDR1 is SGHTA, CDR2 FQGNSA. Trimming took 8 bases from V and 8 from J, leaving 24 bases between them. The CDR3 runs 15 residues. CDR3 coding DNA: TGTGCCAGCGGGGATAGTTTTTTGGGGGGCGGAGGCTACACCTTC. Its protein product is CASGDSFLGGGGYTF.